The 32 T cell receptor beta chains reported below all come from one sample, sequenced in a study of cytomegalovirus exposure and HLA in healthy donors. Primers included in the PCR were 60 Vbeta and 13 Jbeta primers. Measured with immunoSEQ multiplex PCR; TCRdb has only the in-frame clones, and not every one. The sample consists of approximately 140,000 clones, roughly 69% of them appearing once. Input material: PBMCs. Source of these receptors: a human donor in good health.

This chain connects TRBV11-2 to TRBJ2-1; 8 nucleotides match TRBD2. From germline, CDR1 is SGHAT and CDR2 FQNNGV. The CDR3 runs 15 residues. J gave up 9 bases and V 0 bases, and 7 bases lay outside the gene matches. The CDR3 spells CASSLDAGGGGEQFF. The CDR3, as DNA: TGTGCCAGCAGCTTAGATGCGGGGGGCGGGGGTGAGCAGTTCTTC.

The chain has TRBV7-2 and TRBJ2-1; 10 bases map to TRBD2. CDR1 is SGHTA, CDR2 FQGNSA, per germline. With 5 bases clipped from V and 2 bases from J, the junction kept 3 bases outside the gene matches. CDR3 length: 15 residues. The CDR3 sequence is CASSPAGGAYNEQFF. The CDR3 region has the DNA TGTGCCAGCAGCCCAGCGGGAGGGGCCTACAATGAGCAGTTCTTC. The complete variable domain, with remaining parts taken from reference TRBV7-2 and TRBJ2-1, reads GAGVSQSPSNKVTEKGKDVELRCDPISGHTALYWYRQSLGQGLEFLIYFQGNSAPDKSGLPSDRFSAERTGGSVSTLTIQRTQQEDSAVYLCASSPAGGAYNEQFFGPGTRLTVL.

This clone occurred a few times. The J gene is TRBJ1-2, the V gene TRBV30, with D maybe TRBD1 (6 bases). The CDR3 is 16 residues long. V was trimmed by 0 bases and J by 3 bases, leaving 17 bases between them. Germline CDR1 and CDR2: GTSNPN and SVGIG (reference sequence). CDR3 in DNA: TGTGCCTGGAGTGTCCCAGGGGAACCTCCATACTATGGCTACACCTTC. It yields the protein CAWSVPGEPPYYGYTF.

The chain recombines TRBV9 with TRBJ2-3, with 9 bases fitting TRBD1. V shed 4 bases and J 2 bases; nucleotides not matched to a gene: 8. Germline V lookup: CDR1 SGDLS, CDR2 YYNGEE. This CDR3 is built from 16 residues. Here the CDR3 DNA reads TGTGCCAGCAGCCTCCCCGGGACAGGGACCACAGATACGCAGTATTTT. Translation: CASSLPGTGTTDTQYF.

The rearrangement joins TRBV30 to TRBJ1-2, with D possibly matching TRBD1 (5 bases). CDR1 and CDR2 from the germline V gene are GTSNPN and SVGIG (reference sequence). V was shortened by 3 bases and J by 2 bases, with 13 bases between the two germline ends. The CDR3 is 14 amino acids. CDR3 bases: TGTGCCTGGAGCCTGGCGGGGCAGAACTATGGCTACACCTTC. Residues: CAWSLAGQNYGYTF.

V is TRBV5-1 and J is TRBJ1-2, with 12 bases aligning to TRBD1. V trimming: 0 bases; J trimming: 8 bases; junction bases outside the gene matches: 5. The V gene's germline CDR1 is SGHRS and CDR2 YFSETQ. This CDR3 region has 15 residues. This CDR3 reads CASSLDAGTGGGYTF. The CDR3, as DNA: TGCGCCAGCAGCTTGGACGCTGGGACAGGGGGCGGCTACACCTTC.

This clone occurred once. The gene calls are TRBV15 and TRBJ2-5, with 9 bases that match TRBD1. The CDR3 has 15 residues. Germline lookup yields CDR1 LNHNV and CDR2 YYDKDF (reference sequence). Unmatched junction bases numbered 6, after V lost 0 bases and J lost 7 bases. CDR3 sequence reads: CATSREGQGLGTQYF. The CDR3, as DNA: TGTGCCACCAGCAGAGAGGGACAGGGCTTAGGGACCCAGTACTTC.

The chain links TRBV21-1 to TRBJ2-5; the table's D call, TRBD1, has no DNA check behind it. TRBV21-1 is annotated as a pseudogene. The CDR3 runs 17 residues. The CDR3 here is CASSKRRGDREQETQYF. In DNA form, the CDR3 reads TGTGCCAGCAGCAAAAGGCGAGGTGACAGGGAACAAGAGACCCAGTACTTC.

This clone was detected a few times. V gene TRBV28 combines with J gene TRBJ2-3, with D maybe TRBD1 (6 bases). The CDR3 is 15 residues long. In germline, CDR1 is MDHEN, CDR2 SYDVKM. The ends were cut back, 6 bases at V and 3 bases at J, with 16 bases in the middle. CDR3 residues: CASSPQGVGTDTQYF. Here the CDR3 DNA reads TGTGCCAGCAGCCCACAGGGTGTCGGGACAGATACGCAGTATTTT.

The CDR3 nucleotides read TGTGCCTGGAGTGTACTTACTAGCGGGGGATACGAGCAGTACTTC. Translated, it gives CAWSVLTSGGYEQYF. This chain uses TRBV30 with TRBJ2-7; 11 nucleotides line up with TRBD2. Germline values: CDR1 GTSNPN, CDR2 SVGIG (reference sequence). Trimming cost V 0 bases and J 4 bases; bases outside gene matches: 5. The CDR3 is 15 amino acids.

The chain has TRBV7-2 and TRBJ2-3; D might be TRBD1 (8 bases). This CDR3 is built from 16 residues. Trimming took 4 bases from V and 3 from J, leaving 17 bases between them. CDR1 SGHTA and CDR2 FQGNSA come from the germline V gene. CDR3 loop: CASSSYRGGGTDTQYF. The CDR3, as DNA: TGTGCCAGCAGCTCTTACAGGGGGGGTGGGACAGATACGCAGTATTTT.

The chain's CDR3 is CASSLQQVAEAFF. Written as DNA, the CDR3 is TGTGCCAGCAGCTTACAACAGGTGGCTGAAGCTTTCTTT. The J gene is TRBJ1-1, the V gene TRBV7-2, with D possibly TRBD1 on 5 matching bases. Germline assignment: CDR1 SGHTA and CDR2 FQGNSA. The CDR3 runs 13 residues. The V end lost 2 bases, the J end lost 6 bases, and 10 bases lay between the germline ends.

The chain is built from TRBV29-1 and TRBJ1-4; 7 nucleotides line up with TRBD1. After removal of 5 bases from V and 3 bases from J, the junction contained 3 bases not matched to a gene. The V gene's germline CDR1 is SQVTM and CDR2 ANQGSEA. The CDR3 loop spans 13 amino acids. In DNA, the CDR3 is TGCAGCGTTCAGGGGGTTGCTAATGAAAAACTGTTTTTT. Protein sequence: CSVQGVANEKLFF.

The chain carries TRBV18 and TRBJ1-4, with 7 positions matching TRBD1. CDR1 KGHSH and CDR2 LQKENI come from the germline V gene. This CDR3 region has 13 residues. V lost 6 bases and J lost 6; bases outside the gene matches: 4. The CDR3 coding sequence is TGTGCCAGCTCCCAAGACAGGGATGAAAAACTGTTTTTT. It codes for CASSQDRDEKLFF.

V usage is TRBV27 and J usage is TRBJ2-5; 7 bases agree with TRBD1. With 5 bases clipped from V and 0 bases from J, the junction kept 3 bases outside the gene matches. Germline CDR1 MNHEY, CDR2 SMNVEV (reference sequence). The CDR3 covers 14 residues. The CDR3 protein is CASSQGQDQETQYF. The DNA of the CDR3 is TGTGCCAGCAGTCAAGGACAGGACCAAGAGACCCAGTACTTC.

V is TRBV28 and J is TRBJ2-7; weak D call: TRBD2 (6 bases). V was trimmed by 6 bases and J by 3 bases, leaving 15 bases between them. The CDR3 extends over 14 amino acids. Germline V CDR1 and CDR2: MDHEN, SYDVKM. The CDR3 nucleotides are TGTGCCAGCAGACGGGGTCGGGGGTTCTACGAGCAGTACTTC. As protein: CASRRGRGFYEQYF.

The genes are TRBV19 and TRBJ2-7; 8 bases agree with TRBD1. The germline V gene encodes CDR1 LNHDA and CDR2 SQIVND (reference sequence). The CDR3 spans 15 residues. The V segment lost 5 bases and the J segment 0 bases; nucleotides outside the gene matches: 6. The CDR3 bases are TGTGCCAGTAGTTCCACCGGGACAGGCTCCTACGAGCAGTACTTC. Translating it yields CASSSTGTGSYEQYF.

The chain joins TRBV27 to TRBJ1-1; 9 bases agree with TRBD1. With 5 bases clipped from V and 4 bases from J, the junction kept 11 bases outside the gene matches. Germline V lookup: CDR1 MNHEY, CDR2 SMNVEV (reference sequence). The CDR3 sequence is 16 residues long. The CDR3 region has the DNA TGTGCCAGCAGTCCGACAGGGGGTATGGCTGGCACTGAAGCTTTCTTT. This codes for CASSPTGGMAGTEAFF.

The CDR3 DNA reads TGTGCCAGCAGCGATATGGGGGGTCGGGATACGCAGTATTTT. It yields the protein CASSDMGGRDTQYF. The rearrangement joins TRBV5-4 to TRBJ2-3, with D perhaps TRBD2 (6 bases). Germline loops: CDR1 SGHNT, CDR2 YYREEE (reference sequence). The V end was cut by 4 bases, the J end by 6 bases, with 15 bases between. The CDR3 sequence is 14 residues long.

The chain uses TRBV20-1 and TRBJ2-7, with a weak D call TRBD2 (5 bases). CDR3 size: 11 residues. Trimming stripped 6 bases from V and 6 bases from J, with 12 bases between. From germline, CDR1 is DFQATT and CDR2 SNEGSKA (reference sequence). The DNA for the CDR3 is TGCAGTGCGGCGAGGGCCCTCGAGCAGTACTTC. Translation gives CSAARALEQYF.

Only one count was recorded for this clone. This chain links TRBV7-8 with TRBJ2-7; D uncertain. V dropped 1 base and J dropped 1 base, with 2 bases sitting between them. Germline assignment: CDR1 SGHVS and CDR2 FQNEAQ. This CDR3 is built from 12 residues. Here the CDR3 reads CASSLVSYEQYF. In nucleotides, the CDR3 is TGTGCCAGCAGCTTAGTATCCTACGAGCAGTACTTC.

V is TRBV6-5 and J is TRBJ2-7; TRBD1 might be the D (6 bases). Germline V gene lookup returns CDR1 MNHEY and CDR2 SVGAGI. Deletions cut 0 bases from V and 2 bases from J, with 11 bases between. This CDR3 has 15 residues. Here the CDR3 DNA reads TGTGCCAGCAGTTACTCGTATGGACAGACCTACGAGCAGTACTTC. It specifies CASSYSYGQTYEQYF.

The chain combines TRBV6-6 with TRBJ2-7, with a weak D call TRBD1 (6 bases). In germline, CDR1 is MNHNY, CDR2 SVGAGI (reference sequence). Deletions cut 0 bases from V and 4 bases from J, with 10 bases between. CDR3 length: 14 amino acids. CDR3 in amino acids: CASSYSQGRYEQYF. As DNA, the CDR3 is TGTGCCAGCAGTTACTCACAGGGAAGGTACGAGCAGTACTTC.

This clone was detected a few times. The J gene is TRBJ2-1, the V gene TRBV7-2; D call uncertain. Trimming removed 3 bases from V and 6 bases from J, with 12 bases in between. The germline V gene has CDR1 SGHTA and CDR2 FQGNSA. The CDR3 contains 14 residues. CDR3 sequence (DNA): TGTGCCAGCAGCTTCAGACTCCCTTCCAATGAGCAGTTCTTC. The encoded protein is CASSFRLPSNEQFF.

The chain carries TRBV7-2 and TRBJ2-7, with TRBD2 as a possible D gene (6 bases). Trimming stripped 5 bases from V and 4 bases from J, with 18 bases between. CDR1 is SGHTA and CDR2 is FQGNSA in the germline V gene. This CDR3 is 15 amino acids long. CDR3 sequence reads: CASSALGTHNYEQYF. DNA for the CDR3: TGTGCCAGCAGCGCACTTGGGACTCATAATTACGAGCAGTACTTC. The complete variable domain, with remaining parts taken from reference TRBV7-2 and TRBJ2-7, reads GAGVSQSPSNKVTEKGKDVELRCDPISGHTALYWYRQSLGQGLEFLIYFQGNSAPDKSGLPSDRFSAERTGGSVSTLTIQRTQQEDSAVYLCASSALGTHNYEQYFGPGTRLTVT.

The chain is built from TRBV4-3 and TRBJ1-4; D is perhaps TRBD1 (5 bases). Germline CDR1 reads LGHNA; CDR2 reads YSLEER. V was pared by 6 bases and J by 7 bases, with 12 bases between. This CDR3 has 13 amino acids. DNA for the CDR3: TGCGCCAGCAGTGGGGCCCTTTCTGAAAAACTGTTTTTT. Residues: CASSGALSEKLFF.

The chain joins TRBV5-5 to TRBJ2-7; 8 nucleotides agree with TRBD1. This CDR3 region has 16 residues. The V and J ends lost 0 bases and 5 bases, in that order; junction bases with no gene match: 10. Germline V gene data show CDR1 as SGHKS and CDR2 as YYEKEE (reference sequence). CDR3 region: CASSLVAWRDRNEQYF. The CDR3 DNA sequence: TGTGCCAGCAGCTTGGTTGCCTGGAGGGACAGGAACGAGCAGTACTTC. Combining the CDR3 with reference TRBV5-5 and TRBJ2-7 gives the whole variable domain DAGVTQSPTHLIKTRGQQVTLRCSPISGHKSVSWYQQVLGQGPQFIFQYYEKEERGRGNFPDRFSARQFPNYSSELNVNALLLGDSALYLCASSLVAWRDRNEQYFGPGTRLTVT.

This clone came up a few times. The chain links TRBV5-6 to TRBJ2-7; D may be TRBD2 (6 bases). Trimming removed 0 bases at V and 2 bases at J, with 15 bases between. Germline V gene data show CDR1 as SGHDT and CDR2 as YYEEEE. The CDR3 covers 16 residues. CDR3 DNA sequence: TGTGCCAGCAGCTTGGCCGGCGGGACCATCACCTACGAGCAGTACTTC. It codes for CASSLAGGTITYEQYF.

V and J are TRBV18 and TRBJ1-3; 11 bases are a match to TRBD1. V shed 3 bases, J shed 0 bases, and the junction held 1 base outside the gene matches. The CDR3 contains 16 residues. CDR1 is KGHSH, CDR2 LQKENI, per germline. The CDR3 sequence: CASSPGTGGSGNTIYF. CDR3 coding DNA: TGTGCCAGCTCACCGGGGACAGGGGGCTCTGGAAACACCATATATTTT.

This clone was seen only once. This chain links TRBV7-2 with TRBJ2-7; D unclear. The germline CDR1 and CDR2 sequences are SGHTA and FQGNSA. V shed 3 bases and J shed 0 bases, with 9 bases lying between them. The CDR3 extends over 14 amino acids. CDR3 protein: CASSLRVSSYEQYF. The CDR3 nucleotides are TGTGCCAGCAGCTTGCGCGTCTCCTCCTACGAGCAGTACTTC.

This chain joins TRBV11-3 and TRBJ2-6, with TRBD1 as a possible D gene (6 bases). Trimming pared 3 bases from V and 4 bases from J, leaving 16 bases between. CDR1 is SGHNT, CDR2 YENEEA, per germline. The CDR3 consists of 17 residues. CDR3 DNA sequence: TGTGCCAGCAGCTTGGACCCTGGGGGCGCCGGGGCCAACGTCCTGACTTTC. It specifies CASSLDPGGAGANVLTF.

The chain combines TRBV2 with TRBJ1-4; no reliable D call. CDR3 size: 13 residues. V lost 1 base to trimming and J lost 7 bases, with 7 bases between them. Germline V gives CDR1 SNHLY, CDR2 FYNNEI. This CDR3 reads CASSEVASEKLFF. CDR3 nucleotide sequence: TGTGCCAGCAGTGAAGTGGCCTCTGAAAAACTGTTTTTT.